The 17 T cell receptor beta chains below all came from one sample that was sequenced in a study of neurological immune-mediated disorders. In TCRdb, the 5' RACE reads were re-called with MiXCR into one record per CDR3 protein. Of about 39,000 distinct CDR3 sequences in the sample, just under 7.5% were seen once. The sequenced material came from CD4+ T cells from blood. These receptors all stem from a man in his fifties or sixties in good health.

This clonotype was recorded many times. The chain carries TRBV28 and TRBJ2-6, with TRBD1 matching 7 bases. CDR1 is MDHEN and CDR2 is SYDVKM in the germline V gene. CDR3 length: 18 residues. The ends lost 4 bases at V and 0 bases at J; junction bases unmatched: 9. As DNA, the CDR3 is TGTGCCAGCAGTTCCGACAGGGTCTTTAGCTCTGGGGCCAACGTCCTGACTTTC. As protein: CASSSDRVFSSGANVLTF.

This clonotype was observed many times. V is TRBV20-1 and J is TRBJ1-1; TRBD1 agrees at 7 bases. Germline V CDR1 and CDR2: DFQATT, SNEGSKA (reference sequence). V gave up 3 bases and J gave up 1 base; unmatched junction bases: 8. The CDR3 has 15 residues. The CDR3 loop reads CSASPPQGTNTEAFF. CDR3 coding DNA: TGCAGTGCTAGCCCCCCACAGGGGACGAACACTGAAGCTTTCTTT.

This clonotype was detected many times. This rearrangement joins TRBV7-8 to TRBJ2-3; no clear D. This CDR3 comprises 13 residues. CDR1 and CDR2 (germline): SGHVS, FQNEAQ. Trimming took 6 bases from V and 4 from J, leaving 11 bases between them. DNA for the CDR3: TGTGCCAGCAGTCCGCGATTTCCAGATACGCAGTATTTT. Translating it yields CASSPRFPDTQYF.

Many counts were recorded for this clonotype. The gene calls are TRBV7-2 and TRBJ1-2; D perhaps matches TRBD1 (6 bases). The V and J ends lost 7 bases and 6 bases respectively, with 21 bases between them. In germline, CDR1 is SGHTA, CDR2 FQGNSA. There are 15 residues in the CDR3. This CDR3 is CASKPGRGEIDGYTF. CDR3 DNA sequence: TGTGCCAGCAAACCAGGCAGGGGAGAGATAGATGGCTACACCTTC.

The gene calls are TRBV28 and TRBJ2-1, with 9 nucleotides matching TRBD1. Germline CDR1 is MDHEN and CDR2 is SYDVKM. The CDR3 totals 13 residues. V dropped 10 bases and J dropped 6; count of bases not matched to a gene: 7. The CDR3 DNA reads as TGTGCCACCCACGGGACAGGGTTCAATGAGCAGTTCTTC. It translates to CATHGTGFNEQFF.

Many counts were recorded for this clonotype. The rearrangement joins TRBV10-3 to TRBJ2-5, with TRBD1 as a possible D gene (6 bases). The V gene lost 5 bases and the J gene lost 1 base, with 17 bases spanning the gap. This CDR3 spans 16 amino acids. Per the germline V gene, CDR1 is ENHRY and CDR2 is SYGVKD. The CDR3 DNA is TGTGCCATCAGTTCTAACAGGGAAGGGGGCCAAGAGACCCAGTACTTC. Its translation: CAISSNREGGQETQYF.

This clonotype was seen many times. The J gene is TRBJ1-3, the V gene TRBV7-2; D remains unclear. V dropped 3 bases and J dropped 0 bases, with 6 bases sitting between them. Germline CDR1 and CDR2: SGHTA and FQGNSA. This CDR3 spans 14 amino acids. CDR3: CASSLDGSGNTIYF. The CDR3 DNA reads TGTGCCAGCAGCTTGGATGGCTCTGGAAACACCATATATTTT.

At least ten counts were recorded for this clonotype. The CDR3, as DNA: TGCAGCGCCGGCCAGGTAGCGGGATCCTACAATGAGCAGTTCTTC. It codes for CSAGQVAGSYNEQFF. This chain uses TRBV29-1 with TRBJ2-1, with TRBD2 identical over 8 bases. J gave up 1 base and V 7 bases, and 9 bases lay outside the gene matches. This CDR3 has 15 residues. Germline assignment: CDR1 SQVTM and CDR2 ANQGSEA.

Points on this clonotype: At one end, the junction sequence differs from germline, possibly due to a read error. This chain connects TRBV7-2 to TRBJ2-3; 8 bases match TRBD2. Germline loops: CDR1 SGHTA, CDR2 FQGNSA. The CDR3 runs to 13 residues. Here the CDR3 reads CSGGRLHTDTQYF. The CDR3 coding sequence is TGCTCGGGGGGGAGGCTACACACAGATACGCAGTATTTT.

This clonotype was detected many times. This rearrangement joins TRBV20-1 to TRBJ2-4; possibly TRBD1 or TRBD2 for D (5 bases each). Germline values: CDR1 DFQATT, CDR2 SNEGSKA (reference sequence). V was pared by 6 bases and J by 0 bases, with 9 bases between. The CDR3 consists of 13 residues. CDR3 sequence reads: CSAGALAKNIQYF. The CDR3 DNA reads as TGCAGTGCCGGGGCCTTAGCCAAAAACATTCAGTACTTC.

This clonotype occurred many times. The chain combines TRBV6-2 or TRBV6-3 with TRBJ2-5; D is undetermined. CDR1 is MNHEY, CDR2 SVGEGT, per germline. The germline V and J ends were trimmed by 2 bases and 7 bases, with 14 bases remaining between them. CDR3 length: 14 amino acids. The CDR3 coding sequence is TGTGCCAGCAGTTACAGCAACACGGCAGGGACCCAGTACTTC. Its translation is CASSYSNTAGTQYF.

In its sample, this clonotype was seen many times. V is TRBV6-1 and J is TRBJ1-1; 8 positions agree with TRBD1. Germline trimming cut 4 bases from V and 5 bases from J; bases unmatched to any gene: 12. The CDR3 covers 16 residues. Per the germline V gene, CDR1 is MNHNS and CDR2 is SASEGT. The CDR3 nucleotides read TGTGCCAGCAGTGTCCTTCCCGGACAGGGCAGGACTGAAGCTTTCTTT. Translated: CASSVLPGQGRTEAFF.

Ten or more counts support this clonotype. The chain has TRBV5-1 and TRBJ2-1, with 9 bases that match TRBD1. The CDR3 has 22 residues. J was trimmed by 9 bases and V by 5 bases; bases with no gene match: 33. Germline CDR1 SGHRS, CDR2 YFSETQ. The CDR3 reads CASRQEGLAVTLWGQGQFEQFF. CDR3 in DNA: TGCGCCAGCAGGCAGGAAGGTCTGGCTGTAACATTGTGGGGACAGGGTCAATTTGAGCAGTTCTTC.

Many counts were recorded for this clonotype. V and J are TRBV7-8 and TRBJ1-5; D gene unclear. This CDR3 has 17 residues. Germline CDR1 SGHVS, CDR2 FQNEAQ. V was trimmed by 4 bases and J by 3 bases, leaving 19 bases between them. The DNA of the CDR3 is TGTGCCAGCAGCTCACCCGCCGCGGGAACCTTCAATCAGCCCCAGCATTTT. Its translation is CASSSPAAGTFNQPQHF.

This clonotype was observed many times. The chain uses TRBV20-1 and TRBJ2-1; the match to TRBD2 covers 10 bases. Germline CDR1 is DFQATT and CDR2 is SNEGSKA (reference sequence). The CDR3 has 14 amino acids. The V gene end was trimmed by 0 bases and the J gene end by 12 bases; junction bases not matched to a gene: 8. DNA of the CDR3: TGCAGTGCTAGAGATAGGGTAGCGGGAGGTCGGCAGTTCTTC. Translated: CSARDRVAGGRQFF.

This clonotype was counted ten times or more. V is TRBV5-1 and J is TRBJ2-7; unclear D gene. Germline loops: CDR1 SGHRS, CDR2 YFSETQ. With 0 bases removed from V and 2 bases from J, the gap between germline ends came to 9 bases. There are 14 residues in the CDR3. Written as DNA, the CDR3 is TGCGCCAGCAGCTTGGAGCCCGGAACCTACGAGCAGTACTTC. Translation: CASSLEPGTYEQYF.

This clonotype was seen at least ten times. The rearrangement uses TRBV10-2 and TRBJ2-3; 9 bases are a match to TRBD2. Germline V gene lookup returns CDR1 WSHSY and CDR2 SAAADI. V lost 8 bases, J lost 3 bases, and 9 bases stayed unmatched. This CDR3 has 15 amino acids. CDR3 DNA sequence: TGCGCCAGCTCGGAGGCTAGCGGGATAACAGATACGCAGTATTTT. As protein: CASSEASGITDTQYF.